This passage covers 16 T cell receptor beta chains from one sample sequenced in a study of T cell repertoires in cytomegalovirus infection (dated by TCRdb to between 2017 and 2020). The data were produced on an Illumina HiSeq 1500. TCRdb trimmed public reads at Q25 via fastp, called clones via MiXCR and kept in-frame beta chains. Entries that share a CDR3 protein sequence are merged under the most common genes and DNA. The sample table lists about 770,000 distinct CDR3 sequences, 25% to 35% of them with a count of one. The ten largest account for about 12% of the sample. The treatment or condition label of this sample denotes: in vitro stimulation with specific CMV peptide epitopes to enrich CMV-specific T cells. These receptors' targets are unknown. This sample comprised cultured CD8+ T cells from PBMCs, obtained from culture after CMV antigen stimulation. The receptors come from a human donor in good health (CMV status not recorded). Some clones in this sample may be carry-over from other donors' samples.

This clonotype was seen many times. One end of the junction varies from germline; a read error may be responsible. The V call is TRBV7-6, the J call TRBJ1-1, with TRBD1 as a possible D gene (6 bases). CDR1 is SGHVS and CDR2 is FNYEAQ in the germline V gene. This CDR3 region has 13 residues. CDR3 in amino acids: CASSWTENTEAFF. CDR3 bases: TGTGCTAGCAGCTGGACAGAGAACACTGAAGCTTTCTTT.

The chain employs TRBV9 and TRBJ1-6; 7 positions agree with TRBD1. CDR3 length: 14 amino acids. Germline assignment: CDR1 SGDLS and CDR2 YYNGEE. With 3 bases clipped from V and 5 bases from J, the junction kept 2 bases outside the gene matches. The CDR3 reads CASSEGQNNSPLHF. The CDR3 DNA reads as TGTGCCAGCAGCGAGGGACAGAATAATTCACCCCTCCACTTT.

A few counts support this clonotype. The rearrangement uses TRBV2 and TRBJ1-2, with 9 bases identical to TRBD1. This CDR3 spans 13 amino acids. CDR1 and CDR2 (germline): SNHLY, FYNNEI. V trimming: 8 bases; J trimming: 7 bases; junction bases outside the gene matches: 8. The CDR3 sequence: CASDGDREAGYTF. CDR3 bases: TGTGCCAGCGACGGGGACAGGGAGGCTGGCTACACCTTC.

This clonotype was counted between two and nine times. The rearrangement joins TRBV28 to TRBJ1-1, with TRBD1 as a possible D gene (5 bases). The V end was cut by 3 bases, the J end by 11 bases, with 13 bases between. The CDR3 is made up of 12 amino acids. The germline V gene encodes CDR1 MDHEN and CDR2 SYDVKM. Here the CDR3 reads CASSFGATGAFF. The DNA of the CDR3 is TGTGCCAGCAGTTTCGGGGCCACCGGGGCTTTCTTT.

V is TRBV4-3 and J is TRBJ1-3; D unresolved. Germline loops: CDR1 LGHNA, CDR2 YSLEER. The CDR3 sequence is 14 residues long. V was shortened by 4 bases and J by 0 bases, with 7 bases between the two germline ends. CDR3 sequence (DNA): TGCGCCAGCAGCCCCGACATCTCTGGAAACACCATATATTTT. It codes for CASSPDISGNTIYF.

The CDR3 is CASSTGYRDNEQFF. The CDR3 bases are TGTGCCAGTAGTACCGGATACAGGGACAATGAGCAGTTCTTC. The gene calls are TRBV19 and TRBJ2-1; the D gene is possibly TRBD1 (6 bases). V gave up 4 bases and J gave up 5 bases, with 12 bases separating them. Germline V gene sequence: CDR1 LNHDA, CDR2 SQIVND (reference sequence). The CDR3 has 14 residues.

The gene calls are TRBV12-3 or TRBV12-4 and TRBJ2-1; tentatively, D is TRBD2 (6 bases). The CDR3 is 14 residues long. V was cut by 7 bases and J by 4 bases, with 14 bases left in between. CDR3 region: CASTGGAGYNEQFF. The CDR3 DNA sequence: TGTGCCAGCACTGGAGGAGCGGGTTACAATGAGCAGTTCTTC.

This clonotype was detected a few times. The genes are TRBV14 and TRBJ2-5; D gene uncertain. Germline loops: CDR1 SGHDN, CDR2 FVKESK. Trimming stripped 0 bases from V and 2 bases from J, with 7 bases between. The CDR3 totals 14 residues. For the CDR3, the DNA is TGTGCCAGCAGCCAAGAGTTCGGTCAAGAGACCCAGTACTTC. Protein sequence: CASSQEFGQETQYF.

This clonotype has just one count. The chain is built from TRBV10-3 and TRBJ2-1; D perhaps matches TRBD1 (6 bases). Looked up from germline, CDR1 is ENHRY and CDR2 is SYGVKD. Trimming removed 1 base at V and 8 bases at J, with 9 bases between. CDR3 size: 13 residues. CDR3 DNA: TGTGCCATCAGTGAGTTCCGGACAGATGAGCAGTTCTTC. Amino acids: CAISEFRTDEQFF.

The chain joins TRBV4-2 to TRBJ2-7; D call uncertain. This CDR3 has 16 residues. CDR1 and CDR2 (germline): LGHNA, YNFKEQ. V was clipped by 0 bases and J by 6 bases, with 18 bases between them. In nucleotides, the CDR3 is TGTGCCAGCAGCCAAGATAGAGAGGCCTCGGGTGGCGAGCAGTACTTC. This encodes CASSQDREASGGEQYF.

This clonotype was found once. The J gene is TRBJ2-3, the V gene TRBV2; 7 bases are a match to TRBD2. The CDR3 extends over 17 amino acids. Germline V gives CDR1 SNHLY, CDR2 FYNNEI. V shed 0 bases, J shed 3 bases, and the junction held 9 bases outside the gene matches. The CDR3 region is CASSEAYTSEKTDTQYF. The CDR3 DNA reads TGTGCCAGCAGTGAAGCGTATACTAGCGAGAAAACAGATACGCAGTATTTT.

Written as DNA, the CDR3 is TGTGCCAGCAGTGGGTGGGGGTTCGACTATGGCTACACCTTC. Its translation: CASSGWGFDYGYTF. V usage is TRBV6-1 and J usage is TRBJ1-2, with a possible D match to TRBD1 (5 bases). With 4 bases removed from V and 3 bases from J, the gap between germline ends came to 12 bases. Germline loops: CDR1 MNHNS, CDR2 SASEGT. This CDR3 has 14 residues.

This clonotype has more than one count but fewer than ten. V is TRBV6-2 or TRBV6-3 and J is TRBJ1-1; a possible D gene is TRBD1 (6 bases). This CDR3 is 15 amino acids long. V shed 0 bases and J shed 8 bases, with 16 bases lying between them. Germline CDR1 reads MNHEY; CDR2 reads SVGEGT. The chain's CDR3 is CASSYSIGGRVEAFF. DNA for the CDR3: TGTGCCAGCAGTTACTCGATCGGGGGGCGCGTAGAAGCTTTCTTT.

The V and J genes are TRBV28 and TRBJ2-3; D unclear. Germline-derived CDR1 and CDR2 are MDHEN and SYDVKM. Trimming cost V 7 bases and J 0 bases, with 11 bases left between them. The CDR3 sequence is 14 residues long. Written as DNA, the CDR3 is TGTGCCAGCAAGAAGAGCTTTAGCACAGATACGCAGTATTTT. Amino acid sequence: CASKKSFSTDTQYF.

This clonotype was picked up a small number of times. The V call is TRBV5-6, the J call TRBJ1-5; 9 bases fit TRBD1. CDR1 SGHDT and CDR2 YYEEEE come from the germline V gene. V trimming: 4 bases; J trimming: 2 bases; junction bases outside the gene matches: 7. The CDR3 loop spans 16 amino acids. CDR3 nucleotide sequence: TGTGCCAGCAGCATCAGACAGGGGGACGGCAATCAGCCCCAGCATTTT. Encoded protein: CASSIRQGDGNQPQHF.

The V gene is TRBV20-1, the J gene TRBJ2-3; D is possibly TRBD1 (6 bases). The V gene lost 6 bases and the J gene lost 4 bases, with 11 bases spanning the gap. This CDR3 is built from 12 residues. CDR1 DFQATT and CDR2 SNEGSKA come from the germline V gene (reference sequence). The CDR3 sequence: CSAPGEPDTQYF. Here the CDR3 DNA reads TGCAGTGCCCCAGGGGAGCCAGATACGCAGTATTTT.